The next 26 T cell receptor beta chains were all read from a single sample in a study of CD8 T cells in ankylosing spondylitis. TCRdb processed the 5' RACE reads anew with MiXCR; each CDR3 protein has one entry. The table records under 150,000 distinct CDR3 sequences, roughly a tenth of them present only once. Sequencing was carried out using blood, either unsorted or a sorted T cell fraction (not recorded which). These TCRs come from a male donor with ankylosing spondylitis or in good health (not recorded which).

This clonotype has a count of ten or more. The chain combines TRBV5-1 with TRBJ2-1, with TRBD2 matching over 11 bases. Trimming removed 4 bases from V and 6 bases from J; junction bases left unmatched: 12. Germline loops: CDR1 SGHRS, CDR2 YFSETQ. The CDR3 has 17 residues. The CDR3 bases are TGCGCCAGCAGCCGCGGACTAGCGGGTCGAGTCGGCAATGAGCAGTTCTTC. Translation gives CASSRGLAGRVGNEQFF. Looking up the rest from reference TRBV5-1 and TRBJ2-1 gives the full variable domain: KAGVTQTPRYLIKTRGQQVTLSCSPISGHRSVSWYQQTPGQGLQFLFEYFSETQRNKGNFPGRFSGRQFSNSRSEMNVSTLELGDSALYLCASSRGLAGRVGNEQFFGPGTRLTVL.

V gene TRBV12-3 or TRBV12-4 combines with J gene TRBJ2-7; D possibly corresponds to TRBD1 (6 bases). The CDR3 is made up of 15 amino acids. The V gene lost 4 bases and the J gene lost 3 bases, with 16 bases spanning the gap. The CDR3 sequence: CASSSQGRGLYEQYF. In nucleotides, the CDR3 is TGTGCCAGCAGTTCACAGGGCAGGGGTCTCTACGAGCAGTACTTC.

Only one count was recorded for this clonotype. Compared with germline, one end of the junction differs, possibly owing to a read error. The genes are TRBV6-2 or TRBV6-3 and TRBJ2-3; 7 bases match TRBD2. CDR1 and CDR2 from the germline V gene are MNHEY and SVGEGT. The CDR3 consists of 16 residues. As DNA, the CDR3 is TGTGCCGGCAGCAACGAGAGCGGGGCTAGCACAGATACGCAGTATTTT. Translated: CAGSNESGASTDTQYF.

This chain uses TRBV28 with TRBJ2-1; 14 positions match TRBD2. Looked up from germline, CDR1 is MDHEN and CDR2 is SYDVKM. This CDR3 comprises 15 residues. Trimming at V came to 4 bases and at J to 14 bases, leaving 10 bases not matched to a gene. CDR3 sequence: CASSYGEGLAGVKFF. CDR3 in DNA: TGTGCCAGCAGTTATGGGGAGGGACTAGCGGGAGTAAAGTTCTTC. The variable domain in full, with the rest retrieved from reference TRBV28 and TRBJ2-1, is DVKVTQSSRYLVKRTGEKVFLECVQDMDHENMFWYRQDPGLGLRLIYFSYDVKMKEKGDIPEGYSVSREKKERFSLILESASTNQTSMYLCASSYGEGLAGVKFFGPGTRLTVL.

Worth noting for this clonotype: It may be a read error: a sequence one base away is much more abundant. This rearrangement joins TRBV29-1 to TRBJ2-5; no clear D. CDR1 and CDR2 from the germline V gene are SQVTM and ANQGSEA. The V gene lost 4 bases and the J gene lost 5 bases, with 14 bases spanning the gap. The CDR3 extends over 13 amino acids. The CDR3 here is CSVAVLRLETQYF. The CDR3 coding sequence is TGCAGCGTTGCGGTCCTGAGGCTGGAGACCCAGTACTTC.

Of note for this clonotype: One end of the junction varies from germline; a read error may be responsible. The chain carries TRBV14 and TRBJ2-3; D not resolved. The germline V gene has CDR1 SGHDN and CDR2 FVKESK. There are 15 residues in the CDR3. Written as DNA, the CDR3 is TGTGCCAGCAGCCAAGAGCCGGTCAGCACAGATACGCAGTATTTC. Encoded protein: CASSQEPVSTDTQYF.

This clonotype was detected many times. CDR3 bases: TGTGCCAGCAGTTTTGGGGGAGATACGCAGTATTTT. Its protein product is CASSFGGDTQYF. The V gene is TRBV27, the J gene TRBJ2-3; perhaps D is TRBD1 or TRBD2 (5 bases each). CDR1 and CDR2 from the germline V gene are MNHEY and SMNVEV (reference sequence). The V and J ends lost 3 bases and 5 bases respectively, with 6 bases between them. This CDR3 contains 12 residues.

Ten or more counts support this clonotype. The chain combines TRBV5-1 with TRBJ2-7; TRBD1 agrees at 11 bases. The V and J ends lost 4 bases and 5 bases, in that order; junction bases with no gene match: 5. Germline-derived CDR1 and CDR2 are SGHRS and YFSETQ. The CDR3 contains 14 residues. CDR3 DNA sequence: TGCGCCAGCAGCCCGGGACAGGGGGTTGACGAGCAGTACTTC. It encodes CASSPGQGVDEQYF.

This clonotype has a count of ten or more. This rearrangement joins TRBV7-2 to TRBJ2-3; TRBD2 might be the D (6 bases). The germline V gene encodes CDR1 SGHTA and CDR2 FQGNSA. This CDR3 has 12 residues. Trimming removed 5 bases at V and 6 bases at J, with 9 bases between. The CDR3 reads CASSARGDTQYF. The DNA of the CDR3 is TGTGCCAGCAGCGCCCGGGGGGATACGCAGTATTTT.

This clonotype was counted only a few times. The chain recombines TRBV19 with TRBJ1-2, with TRBD1 identical over 8 bases. Losses at the gene ends were 7 bases for V and 2 bases for J; bases not matched to a gene: 15. CDR1 LNHDA and CDR2 SQIVND come from the germline V gene (reference sequence). The CDR3 spans 17 residues. The CDR3 reads CASKNTGRGPVNYGYTF. The CDR3 DNA is TGTGCCAGTAAAAATACTGGCAGGGGGCCGGTGAACTATGGCTACACCTTC. Combining the CDR3 with reference TRBV19 and TRBJ1-2 gives the whole variable domain DGGITQSPKYLFRKEGQNVTLSCEQNLNHDAMYWYRQDPGQGLRLIYYSQIVNDFQKGDIAEGYSVSREKKESFPLTVTSAQKNPTAFYLCASKNTGRGPVNYGYTFGSGTRLTVV.

This clonotype was detected ten times or more. This chain joins TRBV7-9 and TRBJ2-2; TRBD1 might be the D (6 bases). CDR1 and CDR2 from the germline V gene are SEHNR and FQNEAQ (reference sequence). This CDR3 has 15 amino acids. Trimming left V 2 bases short and J 4 bases short, with 11 bases between. The CDR3, as DNA: TGTGCCAGCAGCTTATCCCAGGGGTTCACCGGGGAGCTGTTTTTT. Translation: CASSLSQGFTGELFF. Full variable domain (missing parts from reference TRBV7-9 and TRBJ2-2): DTGVSQNPRHKITKRGQNVTFRCDPISEHNRLYWYRQTLGQGPEFLTYFQNEAQLEKSRLLSDRFSAERPKGSFSTLEIQRTEQGDSAMYLCASSLSQGFTGELFFGEGSRLTVL.

This clonotype was recorded at least ten times. This rearrangement joins TRBV3-1 to TRBJ2-3; D is undetermined. Trimming cost V 6 bases and J 0 bases, with 10 bases left between them. The CDR3 loop spans 14 amino acids. Germline CDR1 is LGHDT and CDR2 is YNNKEL (reference sequence). The CDR3 nucleotides are TGTGCCAGCAGGTTCTTCGGAAGCACAGATACGCAGTATTTT. Its translation: CASRFFGSTDTQYF.

This clonotype was counted ten times or more. J is TRBJ2-3 and V is TRBV29-1; TRBD2 agrees at 12 bases. CDR3 length equals 19 residues. Germline V gene data show CDR1 as SQVTM and CDR2 as ANQGSEA. The trim removed 0 bases at V and 5 bases at J, leaving 15 bases unmatched. CDR3 in amino acids: CSVEDLRASGRALVDTQYF. The CDR3 DNA sequence: TGCAGCGTTGAAGATCTTCGGGCTAGCGGGAGGGCCCTAGTAGATACGCAGTATTTT.

The CDR3 spells CATSRGQGNEKLFF. For the CDR3, the DNA is TGTGCCACCAGCAGAGGACAGGGAAATGAAAAACTGTTTTTT. The chain uses TRBV15 and TRBJ1-4; 7 bases fit TRBD1. V was pared by 1 base and J by 5 bases, with 1 base of the junction left unmatched. The CDR3 covers 14 residues. Germline CDR1 is LNHNV and CDR2 is YYDKDF (reference sequence).

Ten or more counts support this clonotype. V gene TRBV7-8 combines with J gene TRBJ1-5; 7 positions match TRBD1. CDR1 is SGHVS and CDR2 is FQNEAQ in the germline V gene. CDR3 length equals 16 residues. V shed 4 bases and J 4 bases; nucleotides not matched to a gene: 10. In DNA, the CDR3 is TGTGCCAGCAGCTCGAATACCGGGACAGTTAATCAGCCCCAGCATTTT. It encodes CASSSNTGTVNQPQHF.

This clonotype occurred many times. At one end, the junction sequence differs from germline, possibly due to a read error. The CDR3, as DNA: TGTTCCAGCAGCTTAGCCCACAGAACCTACGAGCAGTACTTC. Its protein is CSSSLAHRTYEQYF. The chain links TRBV7-8 to TRBJ2-7; D not resolved. The CDR3 spans 14 residues. CDR1 and CDR2 from the germline V gene are SGHVS and FQNEAQ.

This clonotype has ten or more counts. The chain links TRBV20-1 to TRBJ2-4; 11 bases are a match to TRBD1. Germline V gene sequence: CDR1 DFQATT, CDR2 SNEGSKA (reference sequence). The V and J ends lost 6 bases and 8 bases, in that order; junction bases with no gene match: 9. This CDR3 has 14 amino acids. CDR3 protein: CSARGTGGSDIQYF. DNA of the CDR3: TGCAGTGCCCGCGGGACAGGGGGATCGGACATTCAGTACTTC.

This clonotype was picked up many times. The V call is TRBV20-1, the J call TRBJ2-1, with TRBD2 identical over 8 bases. In germline, CDR1 is DFQATT, CDR2 SNEGSKA (reference sequence). The CDR3 loop spans 13 amino acids. J gave up 4 bases and V 3 bases, and 2 bases lay outside the gene matches. The CDR3 nucleotides read TGCAGTGCTAGGACGGGAGGGTACAATGAGCAGTTCTTC. Encoded protein: CSARTGGYNEQFF.

This clonotype was counted many times. The CDR3 bases are TGTGCCAGCAGCCTTTACGTTTTCGGGACAGCACTCCAGAGCTCCTACAATGAGCAGTTCTTC. Its protein is CASSLYVFGTALQSSYNEQFF. The gene calls are TRBV6-2 or TRBV6-3 and TRBJ2-1, with 7 bases that match TRBD1. Per the germline V gene, CDR1 is MNHEY and CDR2 is SVGEGT. The CDR3 contains 21 residues. V gave up 6 bases and J gave up 0 bases; unmatched junction bases: 23.

This clonotype was seen many times. J is TRBJ2-7 and V is TRBV5-1; 10 bases align to TRBD1. Germline V gene lookup returns CDR1 SGHRS and CDR2 YFSETQ. The CDR3 spans 14 residues. V shed 4 bases and J 4 bases; nucleotides not matched to a gene: 5. CDR3 coding DNA: TGCGCCAGCAGCACGACAGGGGGCCTATACGAGCAGTACTTC. This gives the protein CASSTTGGLYEQYF.

This clonotype was observed many times. The chain joins TRBV20-1 to TRBJ2-1; 8 nucleotides line up with TRBD2. Trimming took 8 bases from V and 8 from J; bases not matched to a gene: 5. The CDR3 is 11 amino acids. CDR1 and CDR2 (germline): DFQATT, SNEGSKA (reference sequence). CDR3 DNA sequence: TGCAGTACCGGGAGGGTCGATGAGCAGTTCTTC. It is translated as CSTGRVDEQFF.

A word on this clonotype: A much bigger clone sits one base away, suggesting this may be a read error. For the CDR3, the DNA is TGCAGTGCTATTTTCGGGCCGGGAAGCACAGCTACGCAGTATTTT. This gives the protein CSAIFGPGSTATQYF. V usage is TRBV20-1 and J usage is TRBJ2-3; tentative D call: TRBD2 (5 bases). Per germline, CDR1 DFQATT and CDR2 SNEGSKA (reference sequence). The CDR3 has 15 residues.

This clonotype occurred many times. The chain combines TRBV25-1 with TRBJ2-7, with 8 bases identical to TRBD2. The CDR3 runs 14 residues. Germline V gene lookup returns CDR1 MGHDK and CDR2 SYGVNS. The junction had 9 bases not matched to a gene; V was cut back by 4 bases and J by 7 bases. CDR3 nucleotides: TGTGCCAGCAGTGGAAGCGGGAGAAGGCGTGAGCAGTACTTC. Translation gives CASSGSGRRREQYF.

This clonotype was seen at least ten times. The chain employs TRBV5-5 and TRBJ2-1; TRBD2 matches 10 bases. Germline V gene data show CDR1 as SGHKS and CDR2 as YYEKEE (reference sequence). The ends lost 3 bases at V and 7 bases at J; junction bases unmatched: 10. This CDR3 region has 16 residues. CDR3 region: CASSSLAGGVTNEQFF. CDR3 coding DNA: TGTGCCAGCAGCTCGTTAGCGGGAGGTGTAACGAATGAGCAGTTCTTC.

This clonotype was recorded many times. The chain combines TRBV20-1 with TRBJ2-7, with TRBD2 matching 7 bases. This CDR3 contains 14 residues. Germline-derived CDR1 and CDR2 are DFQATT and SNEGSKA (reference sequence). With 5 bases clipped from V and 2 bases from J, the junction kept 9 bases outside the gene matches. The CDR3 region is CSAHGRPSTYEQYF. DNA of the CDR3: TGCAGTGCTCACGGGAGGCCCTCAACCTACGAGCAGTACTTC.

In its sample, this clonotype was seen many times. The chain uses TRBV2 and TRBJ2-1; possibly TRBD2 for D (5 bases). Germline V gene sequence: CDR1 SNHLY, CDR2 FYNNEI. The CDR3 consists of 13 residues. V shed 5 bases and J shed 3 bases, with 8 bases lying between them. CDR3 sequence reads: CASSPGFYNEQFF. As DNA, the CDR3 is TGTGCCAGCAGTCCGGGATTCTACAATGAGCAGTTCTTC.